One T cell receptor (beta chain) is described in this entry. TCRdb reprocessed the 5' RACE reads with MiXCR, giving one entry per CDR3 protein. This repertoire shows roughly 200,000 distinct CDR3 sequences, about 7.5% found once; its top ten account for 1.9%. Losses at the gene ends were 3 bases for V and 3 bases for J; bases not matched to a gene: 4. Germline CDR1 MNHEY, CDR2 SMNVEV (reference sequence). The CDR3 has 15 residues. This specimen comes from a study of identical twins. These same data were also listed under a study on yellow fever vaccine responses in identical twins.

The rearrangement joins TRBV27 to TRBJ2-7, with 11 bases lining up with TRBD2. The receptor was isolated from a woman aged 18-30 years in good health. The sequenced material came from memory (CD45RO+) T cells sorted from blood. The CDR3 loop is CASSLGGLAGYEQYF. The DNA of the CDR3 is TGTGCCAGCAGTTTGGGAGGACTAGCGGGCTACGAGCAGTACTTC.